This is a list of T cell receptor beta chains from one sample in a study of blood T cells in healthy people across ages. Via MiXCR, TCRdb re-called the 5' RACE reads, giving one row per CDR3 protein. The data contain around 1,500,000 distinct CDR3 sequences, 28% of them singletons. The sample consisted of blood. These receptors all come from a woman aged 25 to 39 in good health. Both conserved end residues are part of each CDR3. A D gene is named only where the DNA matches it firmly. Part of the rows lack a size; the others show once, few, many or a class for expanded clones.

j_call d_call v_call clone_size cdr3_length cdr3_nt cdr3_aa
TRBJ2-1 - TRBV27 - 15 TGTGCCAGCCGGAACCTACAGGGACCATACAATGAGCAGTTCTTC CASRNLQGPYNEQFF
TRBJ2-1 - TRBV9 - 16 TGTGCCAGCAGCGAGCGGACCATTAGCTCCTACAATGAGCAGTTCTTC CASSERTISSYNEQFF
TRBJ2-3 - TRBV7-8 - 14 TGTGCCAGCAGCTTACCGGGATTTGCAGATACGCAGTATTTT CASSLPGFADTQYF
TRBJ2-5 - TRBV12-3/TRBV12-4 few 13 TGTGCCAGCACCGCGTTGGTGGATGTGGCCCAGTACTTC CASTALVDVAQYF
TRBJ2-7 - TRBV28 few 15 TGTGCCAGCAGTACCCGGGGGCTAGCGCCCTACGAGCAGTACTTC CASSTRGLAPYEQYF
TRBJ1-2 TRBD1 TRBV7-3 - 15 TGTGCCAGCAGCGTCTCCGGGACAGGGGTGAATGGCTACACCTTC CASSVSGTGVNGYTF
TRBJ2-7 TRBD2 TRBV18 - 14 TGTGCCAGCTCACCTGCCGGACTAGCAAGGGAGCAGTACTTC CASSPAGLAREQYF
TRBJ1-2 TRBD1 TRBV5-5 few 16 TGTGCCAGCAGCCATCTACCACAGGGGGAGCCCTATGGCTACACCTTC CASSHLPQGEPYGYTF
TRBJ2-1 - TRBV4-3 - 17 TGCGCCAGCAGCCAAGATTCGCAGGACTACGCCGATTATGAGCAGTTCTTC CASSQDSQDYADYEQFF
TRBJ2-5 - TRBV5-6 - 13 TGTGCCAGCAGTTCGAGGGGGCGGGGGACCCAGTACTTC CASSSRGRGTQYF
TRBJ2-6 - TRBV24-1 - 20 TGTGCCACCAGTGATTCGACACCGGGACAAGTTCCCTCTGGGGCCAACGTCCTGACTTTC CATSDSTPGQVPSGANVLTF
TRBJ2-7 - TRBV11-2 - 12 TGTGCCAGCAGTCCGAACAGTAATGAGCAGTACTTC CASSPNSNEQYF
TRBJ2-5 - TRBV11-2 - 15 TGTGCCAGCAGAGAGACTAGACGGTACCAAGAGACCCAGTACTTC CASRETRRYQETQYF
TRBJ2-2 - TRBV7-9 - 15 TGTGCCAGCATCCCGACAGCCGCGAACACCGGGGAGCTGTTTTTT CASIPTAANTGELFF
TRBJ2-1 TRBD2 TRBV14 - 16 TGTGTCAGCAGCCCGGGACTAGCGGCGGTACTCAATGAGCAGTTCTTC CVSSPGLAAVLNEQFF
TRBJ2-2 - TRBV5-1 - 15 TGCGCCAGCAGCTTTACTAGTGGGGAGACCGGGGAGCTGTTTTTT CASSFTSGETGELFF
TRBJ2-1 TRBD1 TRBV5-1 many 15 TGCGCCAGCAGCTTCGTCAGGGGGCGAGGGGATGAGCAGTTCTTC CASSFVRGRGDEQFF
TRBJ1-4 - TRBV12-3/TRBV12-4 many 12 TGTGCCAGCAGCCGGGCGGACACCGCCGTGTTTTTT CASSRADTAVFF
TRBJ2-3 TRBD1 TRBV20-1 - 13 TGCAGTGCTAGTACAGGGGGCGTAGATACGCAGTATTTT CSASTGGVDTQYF
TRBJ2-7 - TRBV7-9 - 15 TGTGCCAGCAGCTTAGGCGGGACGGAAGCCTACGAGCAGTACTTC CASSLGGTEAYEQYF
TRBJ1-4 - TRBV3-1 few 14 TGTGCCAGCAGCCAAGAGGGCCTCAATGAAAAACTGTTTTTT CASSQEGLNEKLFF
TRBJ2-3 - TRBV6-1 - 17 TGTGCCAGCAGCAGGAGCGGACGAGCGGGCGTCACAGATACGCAGTATTTT CASSRSGRAGVTDTQYF
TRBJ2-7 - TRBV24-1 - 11 TGTGCCACCAGTGTATACCGCGAGCAGTACTTC CATSVYREQYF
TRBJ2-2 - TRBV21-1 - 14 TGTGCCAGCAGCAAACGAGGGTGGTCCGGGGAGCTGTTTTTT CASSKRGWSGELFF
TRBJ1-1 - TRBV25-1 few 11 TGTGCCAGCACGGAAGGGACTGAAGCTTTCTTT CASTEGTEAFF
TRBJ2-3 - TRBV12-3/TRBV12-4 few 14 TGTGCCAGCAGATACCCCGGGTCCACAGATACGCAGTATTTT CASRYPGSTDTQYF
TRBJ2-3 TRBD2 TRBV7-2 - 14 TGTGCCAGCAGGCTAGCGGGGGCATTTGATACGCAGTATTTT CASRLAGAFDTQYF
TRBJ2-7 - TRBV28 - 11 TGTGCCAGCAGGACCGATTACGAGCAGTACTTC CASRTDYEQYF
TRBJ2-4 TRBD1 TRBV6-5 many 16 TGTGCCAGCAGCCGACAGGGGGCGGCGGCCAAAAACATTCAGTACTTC CASSRQGAAAKNIQYF
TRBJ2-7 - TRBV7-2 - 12 TGTGCCAGCCGGGACGCTTCCTACGAGCAGTACTTC CASRDASYEQYF
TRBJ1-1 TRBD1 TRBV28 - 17 TGTGCCAGCAGCCAATGGGACAGGGGATACGGGAGAACTGAAGCTTTCTTT CASSQWDRGYGRTEAFF
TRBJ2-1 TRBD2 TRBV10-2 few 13 TGCGCCAGCAGGGGACTAGCGGGAGAAGAGCAGTTCTTC CASRGLAGEEQFF
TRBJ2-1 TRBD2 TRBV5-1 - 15 TGCGCCAGCAGCCGGAGCGGGGGAGGTCGGGATGAGCAGTTCTTC CASSRSGGGRDEQFF
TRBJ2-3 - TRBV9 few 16 TGTGCCAGCAGCCCCATGGGCCCGGCGAGGGAAGATACGCAGTATTTT CASSPMGPAREDTQYF
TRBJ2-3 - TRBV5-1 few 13 TGCGCCAGCAGCTGGGGTAGCGGAGATACGCAGTATTTT CASSWGSGDTQYF
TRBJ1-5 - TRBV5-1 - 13 TGCGCCAGCAGCTTGGCTGGGACACAGCCCCAGCATTTT CASSLAGTQPQHF
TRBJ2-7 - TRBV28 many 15 TGTGCCAGCAGTCCATACAGGAAGAGCTCCTACGAGCAGTACTTC CASSPYRKSSYEQYF
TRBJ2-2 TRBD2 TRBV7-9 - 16 TGTGCCAGTAGCTCGTATAGCGGGGTGAACACCGGGGAGCTGTTTTTT CASSSYSGVNTGELFF
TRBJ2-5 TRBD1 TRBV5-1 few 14 TGCGCCAGCAGCTTGGTCGACAGGGAAGAGACCCAGTACTTC CASSLVDREETQYF
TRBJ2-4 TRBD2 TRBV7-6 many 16 TGTGCCAGCAGCATCTCTAGCGGGGGGCTAAAAAACATTCAGTACTTC CASSISSGGLKNIQYF
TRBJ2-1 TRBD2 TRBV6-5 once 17 TGTGCCAGCAGTTACGGCGGGGGGGCGTCGGAAGTCGATGAGCAGTTCTTC CASSYGGGASEVDEQFF
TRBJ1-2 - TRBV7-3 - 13 TGTGCCAGCAGCTTTCTTCCAGTCTCGGTCCCTACCTTC CASSFLPVSVPTF
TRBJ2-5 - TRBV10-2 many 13 TGCGCCAGCAGTGGGGGAGCCGTGGAGACCCAGTACTTC CASSGGAVETQYF
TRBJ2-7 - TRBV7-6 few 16 TGTGCCAGCAGCTCAAGGACAGGGACTACCCCCTACGAGCAGTACTTC CASSSRTGTTPYEQYF
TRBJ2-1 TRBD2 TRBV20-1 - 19 TGCAGTGCTAGAGATCCCCGGGGCTCTAGCGGGAGGGCCCACAATGAGCAGTTCTTC CSARDPRGSSGRAHNEQFF